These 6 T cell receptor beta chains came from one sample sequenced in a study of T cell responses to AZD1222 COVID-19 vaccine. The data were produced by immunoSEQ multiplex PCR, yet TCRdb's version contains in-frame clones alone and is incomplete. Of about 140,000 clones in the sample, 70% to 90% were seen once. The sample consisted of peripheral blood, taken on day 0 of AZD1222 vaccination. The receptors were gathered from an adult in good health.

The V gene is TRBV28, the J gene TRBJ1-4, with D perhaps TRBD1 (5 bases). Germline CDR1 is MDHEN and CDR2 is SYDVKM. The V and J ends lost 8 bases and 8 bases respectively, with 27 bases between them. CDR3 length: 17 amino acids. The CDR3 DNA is TGTGCCAGCGTGGCCTTTAAACTTGGGGGTAGGGGAGAAAAACTGTTTTTT. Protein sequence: CASVAFKLGGRGEKLFF. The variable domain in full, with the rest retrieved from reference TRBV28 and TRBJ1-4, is DVKVTQSSRYLVKRTGEKVFLECVQDMDHENMFWYRQDPGLGLRLIYFSYDVKMKEKGDIPEGYSVSREKKERFSLILESASTNQTSMYLCASVAFKLGGRGEKLFFGSGTQLSVL.

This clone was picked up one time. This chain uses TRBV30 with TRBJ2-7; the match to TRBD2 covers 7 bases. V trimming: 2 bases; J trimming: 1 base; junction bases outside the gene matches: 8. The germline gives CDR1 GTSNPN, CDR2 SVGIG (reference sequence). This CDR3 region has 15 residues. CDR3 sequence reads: CAWSSGGGLSYEQYF. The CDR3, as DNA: TGTGCCTGGAGTTCGGGAGGAGGCTTATCCTACGAGCAGTACTTC.

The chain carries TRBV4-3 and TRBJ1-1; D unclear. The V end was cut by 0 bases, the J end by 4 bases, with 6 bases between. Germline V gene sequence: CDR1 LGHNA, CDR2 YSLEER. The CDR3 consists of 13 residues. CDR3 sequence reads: CASSQDLITEAFF. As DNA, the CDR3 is TGCGCCAGCAGCCAAGATTTAATCACTGAAGCTTTCTTT.

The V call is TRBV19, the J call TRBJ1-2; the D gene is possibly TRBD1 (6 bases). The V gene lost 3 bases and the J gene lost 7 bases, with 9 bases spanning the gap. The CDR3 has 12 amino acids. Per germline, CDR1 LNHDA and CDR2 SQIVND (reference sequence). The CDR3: CASSIRGAGYTF. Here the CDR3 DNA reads TGTGCCAGTAGTATCCGGGGGGCTGGCTACACCTTC.

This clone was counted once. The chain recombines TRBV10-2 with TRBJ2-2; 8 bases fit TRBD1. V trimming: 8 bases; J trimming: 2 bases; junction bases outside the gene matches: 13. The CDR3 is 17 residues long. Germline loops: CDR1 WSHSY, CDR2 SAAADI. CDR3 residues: CASALILPGGNTGELFF. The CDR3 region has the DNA TGCGCCAGCGCTTTAATACTGCCAGGGGGCAACACCGGGGAGCTGTTTTTT.

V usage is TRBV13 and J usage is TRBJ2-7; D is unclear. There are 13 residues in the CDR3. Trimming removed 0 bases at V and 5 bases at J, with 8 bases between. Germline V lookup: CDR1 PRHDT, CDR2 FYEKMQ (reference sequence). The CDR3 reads CASSLGPQNEQYF. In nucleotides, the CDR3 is TGTGCCAGCAGCTTAGGGCCGCAGAACGAGCAGTACTTC.